This is a list of T cell receptor beta chains from one sample in a study of cytomegalovirus exposure and HLA in healthy donors. Produced via immunoSEQ multiplex PCR; TCRdb's table is partial and in-frame only. The sample carries roughly 180,000 clones, approximately 80% recorded once. The sequencing sample was made of PBMCs. These receptors all stem from a woman aged 18-29 years in good health and CMV-seronegative. CDR3s include the opening cysteine and the closing phenylalanine or tryptophan. Fields, in order: V gene, J gene, clone size, D gene, CDR3 DNA, CDR3 protein. The D gene is left open where the match is weak. Clone size, where shown, is once, few, many, or a class for clones that have expanded.

TRBV6-5	TRBJ2-7	.	.	TGTGCCAGCAGTTACTCGAGGTCCCACGAGCAGTACTTC	CASSYSRSHEQYF
TRBV6-6	TRBJ2-2	.	.	TGTGCCAGCAGTTACTCACTACGCAACACCGGGGAGCTGTTTTTT	CASSYSLRNTGELFF
TRBV19	TRBJ2-1	.	.	TGTGCCAGTAGTATAGCTTTGTGGGAGGAGAAGGATGAGCAGTTCTTC	CASSIALWEEKDEQFF
TRBV11-2	TRBJ2-7	.	TRBD2	TGTGCCAGCAGCCGGCAACCGGGACTAGCGGAGGAGCAGTACTTC	CASSRQPGLAEEQYF
TRBV10-3	TRBJ2-7	.	.	TGTGCCATCAGTGAGTCTAGCGGCCCAACCTACGAGCAGTACTTC	CAISESSGPTYEQYF
TRBV10-3	TRBJ2-7	.	TRBD1	TGTGCCATCTCGAATCCGGGACAGGGGTACGAGCAGTACTTC	CAISNPGQGYEQYF
TRBV7-8	TRBJ2-7	.	TRBD2	TGTGCCAGCAGCTTGAATAGCGGGTCCTACGAGCAGTACTTC	CASSLNSGSYEQYF
TRBV29-1	TRBJ2-5	.	.	TGCAGCGTAGAAACAGGGATTGATGCAGAGACCCAGTACTTC	CSVETGIDAETQYF
TRBV10-3	TRBJ1-5	few	TRBD1	TGTGCCACTATCAGGGGTCTAACAGGGGAATTCTCCAGGCAGCCCCAGCATTTT	CATIRGLTGEFSRQPQHF
TRBV4-1	TRBJ2-1	.	.	TGCGCCAGCAGCCAAGGGCCTTACAATGAGCAGTTCTTC	CASSQGPYNEQFF
TRBV10-1	TRBJ2-1	.	TRBD2	TGCGCCAGCAGTGAATTGTCGGCTAGCGGGAGCAATGAGCAGTTCTTC	CASSELSASGSNEQFF
TRBV6-1	TRBJ2-3	.	.	TGTGCCAGCAGCGGGAGCACAGATACGCAGTATTTT	CASSGSTDTQYF
TRBV7-2	TRBJ2-7	.	TRBD2	TGTGCCAGCGCTAGCGGGACTACCTACGAGCAGTACTTC	CASASGTTYEQYF
TRBV4-2	TRBJ2-5	few	.	TGTGCCAGCAGCCAAGTGGTGACGCAGGGGTCGCGAGAGACCCAGTACTTC	CASSQVVTQGSRETQYF
TRBV19	TRBJ1-2	few	.	TGTGCCAGTAGGGGGCCCGGATCTGGCTACACCTTC	CASRGPGSGYTF
TRBV11-3	TRBJ2-7	.	.	TGTGCCAGCAGCACGACTCATCTAAGCGAGCAGTACTTC	CASSTTHLSEQYF
TRBV27	TRBJ2-7	.	TRBD1	TGTGCCAGCAGTTTGAACAGGGGTCTTTGGTACGAGCAGTACTTC	CASSLNRGLWYEQYF
TRBV30	TRBJ1-2	few	.	TGTGCCGTATCCGAGGGTCCCTATGGCTACACCTTC	CAVSEGPYGYTF
TRBV11-3	TRBJ2-5	.	.	TGTGCCAGCAGCCTCCTAGCGCCAGGACGTAAAGAGACCCAGTACTTC	CASSLLAPGRKETQYF
TRBV11-3	TRBJ2-1	.	.	TGTGCCAGCAGCGAACGGAGGGAGCCGGGGAATGAGCAGTTCTTC	CASSERREPGNEQFF
TRBV7-2	TRBJ2-5	few	TRBD1	TGTGCCAGCAGCGCGGGACAGGGGGCGAATGAGTACTTC	CASSAGQGANEYF
TRBV7-2	TRBJ2-7	once	TRBD2	TGTGCCAGCAGCTTAGCGCTAGCGGTTCCCCTGAGCGAGCAGTACTTC	CASSLALAVPLSEQYF
TRBV5-1	TRBJ1-1	.	TRBD1	TGCGCCAGCAGCCCTGGACAGGGGACCACTGAAGCTTTCTTT	CASSPGQGTTEAFF
TRBV21-1	TRBJ2-7	.	.	TGTGCCAGCAGCAAGTGCAATCTAGGGGAAAAGGGTTACGAGCAGTACTTC	CASSKCNLGEKGYEQYF
TRBV5-4	TRBJ2-7	.	TRBD2	TGTGCCAGCAGCGTAGCGGGGGCCAACTACGAGCAGTACTTC	CASSVAGANYEQYF
TRBV7-8	TRBJ2-7	.	TRBD2	TGTGCCAGCAGCTTTCTGACTAGCGGGGTATACGAGCAGTACTTC	CASSFLTSGVYEQYF
TRBV5-1	TRBJ2-3	.	TRBD2	TGCGCCAGCAGCGGACCGACTAGCGGGAGCACAGATACGCAGTATTTT	CASSGPTSGSTDTQYF
TRBV23-1	TRBJ2-7	.	TRBD2	TGCGCCAGCAGTCACTCCGCGGGAGTCTACGAGCAGTACTTC	CASSHSAGVYEQYF
TRBV7-9	TRBJ1-2	.	TRBD1	TGTGCCAGCAGTCAGGGGGACTATGGCTACACCTTC	CASSQGDYGYTF
TRBV6-5	TRBJ1-2	.	.	TGTGCCAGCAGCCTTGACTCAGCGACGGGCTACACCTTC	CASSLDSATGYTF
TRBV6-1	TRBJ1-1	.	.	TGTGCCAGCAGTGGGCGGACAGCTGAAGCTTTCTTT	CASSGRTAEAFF
TRBV5-6	TRBJ2-7	.	TRBD1	TGTGCCAGCAGCTGGCCGGGACAGGGGCGCCTCGAGCAGTACTTC	CASSWPGQGRLEQYF
TRBV4-2	TRBJ2-3	.	TRBD2	TGTGCCAGCAGCCTAAGAATAGCGGGAGGGCCCCGGGATACGCAGTATTTT	CASSLRIAGGPRDTQYF
TRBV12-5	TRBJ2-1	.	.	TGTGCTAGTGGTTTTGGTTTTGGTAGTTCCCGTTCCTACAATGAGCAGTTCTTC	CASGFGFGSSRSYNEQFF
TRBV6-1	TRBJ2-7	.	TRBD1	TGTGCCAGCAGTGTTTTAGGGGGCGATGGCTCCTACGAGCAGTACTTC	CASSVLGGDGSYEQYF
TRBV18	TRBJ2-3	once	TRBD2	TGTGCCAGCTCACCAACGGGGGGTGCGGCCTACAAGGGAGATACGCAGTATTTT	CASSPTGGAAYKGDTQYF
TRBV10-1	TRBJ2-7	.	TRBD1	TGCGCCACAGGGGACAGCTCCTACGAGCAGTACTTC	CATGDSSYEQYF
TRBV27	TRBJ1-1	.	.	TGTGCCAGCAGTTTATCGATCCGGGGAGAGGCTTTCTTT	CASSLSIRGEAFF
TRBV6-5	TRBJ1-5	.	.	TGTGCCAGCAGTCCAGACAGAAATCAGCCCCAGCATTTT	CASSPDRNQPQHF
TRBV29-1	TRBJ1-2	.	.	TGCAGCGTTGCAGGGGCGGGGGACTATGGCTACACCTTC	CSVAGAGDYGYTF
TRBV30	TRBJ2-2	.	TRBD2	TGTGCCTGGAGTGGCAAAGGGAGCGGGATTAACGCCGGGGAGCTGTTTTTT	CAWSGKGSGINAGELFF
TRBV29-1	TRBJ2-3	.	.	TGCAGCGTTGTTTCGGACCAGCGGGCCGGAGATACGCAGTATTTT	CSVVSDQRAGDTQYF
TRBV6-1	TRBJ1-6	few	.	TGTGCCAGCTGCAGGGACCAGGAGGGCAATTCACCCCTCCACTTT	CASCRDQEGNSPLHF
TRBV4-1	TRBJ1-4	few	TRBD1	TGCGCCAGCAGCCTCGGGACAGGAACTAATGAAAAACTGTTTTTT	CASSLGTGTNEKLFF
TRBV13	TRBJ2-6	few	TRBD1	TGTGCCAGCAGCGAGAGACAGGGAACCTTCTCTGGGGCCAACGTCCTGACTTTC	CASSERQGTFSGANVLTF
TRBV7-6	TRBJ1-1	.	.	TGTGCCAGCAGCTTAGGGGGGGACACTGAAGCTTTCTTT	CASSLGGDTEAFF
TRBV15	TRBJ2-7	.	TRBD1	TGTGCCACAGGGACAGGTACACAGGTAGGGTCCTACGAGCAGTACTTC	CATGTGTQVGSYEQYF
TRBV19	TRBJ1-2	few	.	TGTGCCAGTAGCCCGGCGGGGGCTTATGGGGCTAACTATGGCTACACCTTC	CASSPAGAYGANYGYTF
TRBV23-1	TRBJ2-2	.	.	TGCGCCAGCAGTCAATCGAAGGGGCAGAACACCGGGGAGCTGTTTTTT	CASSQSKGQNTGELFF
TRBV18	TRBJ2-5	.	TRBD1	TGTGCCAGCTCACCATACAGGGGTCGCCAAGAGACCCAGTACTTC	CASSPYRGRQETQYF
TRBV4-1	TRBJ1-1	.	.	TGCGCCAGCAGCTCCTGGACAGTGACTGAAGCTTTCTTT	CASSSWTVTEAFF
TRBV4-2	TRBJ2-7	.	TRBD1	TGTGCCAGCAGCCAAGGCAGGGGGCCTTCCTACGAGCAGTACTTC	CASSQGRGPSYEQYF
TRBV11-2	TRBJ2-1	.	.	TGTGCCAGCAGGCCCTCTTCGGGGAGCTCCTACAATGAGCAGTTCTTC	CASRPSSGSSYNEQFF
TRBV28	TRBJ2-3	.	TRBD2	TGTGCCAGCAGTGGCGGGGGGAGCACAGATACGCAGTATTTT	CASSGGGSTDTQYF
TRBV28	TRBJ2-7	.	TRBD2	TGTGCCAGCAGTTTCACAGGCGGGAGGGCCTACGAGCAGTACTTC	CASSFTGGRAYEQYF
TRBV5-6	TRBJ2-2	.	.	TGTGCCAGCACCCCAGACCGAAAACGGGACACCGGGGAGCTGTTTTTT	CASTPDRKRDTGELFF
TRBV11-2	TRBJ1-1	.	TRBD1	TGTGCCAGCGGGACAGGCCCCGCCGCGAACACTGAAGCTTTCTTT	CASGTGPAANTEAFF
TRBV4-1	TRBJ2-7	once	TRBD1	TGCGCCAGCAGCTCCGACAGGGGATCCTACGAGCAGTACTTC	CASSSDRGSYEQYF
TRBV7-9	TRBJ2-5	.	.	TGTGCCAGCAGCGTACAAGAGACCCAGTACTTC	CASSVQETQYF
TRBV6-6	TRBJ1-2	few	TRBD1	TGTGCCAGCAGTTACTTTGGGACAGGGGATGGCTACACCTTC	CASSYFGTGDGYTF